Listed below are T cell receptor beta chains from one sample, sequenced in a study of shared clonotypes between healthy human individuals. Data came from immunoSEQ multiplex PCR; TCRdb stores just in-frame clones and leaves some out. The sample lists hundreds of thousands of clones; roughly 96% were seen once. The sample consisted of naive CD8+ T cells sorted from blood. The receptor source for this set is a woman in her twenties or thirties in good health. Each CDR3 is given with its conserved first and last residue. A D gene is named only where the DNA matches it firmly. Size is omitted from some rows. Given values are once, few, many or a class for expanded clones.

j_call cdr3_length v_call clone_size d_call cdr3_aa cdr3_nt
TRBJ2-2 19 TRBV29-1 - TRBD2 CSVEDLSLAGGRNTGELFF TGCAGCGTTGAAGATCTCAGTCTAGCGGGAGGTCGGAACACCGGGGAGCTGTTTTTT
TRBJ2-7 14 TRBV27 - - CASSSKLDSYEQYF TGTGCCAGCAGTTCGAAACTAGACTCCTACGAGCAGTACTTC
TRBJ2-7 13 TRBV27 few - CASIGGTSYEQYF TGTGCCAGCATCGGGGGAACCTCCTACGAGCAGTACTTC
TRBJ2-1 19 TRBV7-6 - TRBD2 CASSLYRTSFGGRGNEQFF TGTGCCAGCAGCTTATACCGGACTAGCTTTGGAGGACGTGGGAATGAGCAGTTCTTC
TRBJ1-5 14 TRBV2 - - CASKDSGVNQPQHF TGTGCCAGCAAAGACAGTGGGGTGAATCAGCCCCAGCATTTT
TRBJ2-7 13 TRBV5-4 - - CASSSGPTYEQYF TGTGCCAGCAGCTCGGGTCCGACCTACGAGCAGTACTTC
TRBJ2-7 15 TRBV6-1 once TRBD2 CASSAWTSGNYEQYF TGTGCCAGCAGTGCATGGACTAGCGGGAACTACGAGCAGTACTTC
TRBJ2-3 12 TRBV28 - - CASSSETDTQYF TGTGCCAGCAGTTCGGAGACAGATACGCAGTATTTT
TRBJ1-1 11 TRBV5-4 few - CASVSNAEAFF TGTGCCAGCGTTTCCAATGCTGAAGCTTTCTTT
TRBJ2-7 13 TRBV29-1 - - CSVEVGRGDEQYF TGCAGCGTTGAAGTGGGCAGGGGGGACGAGCAGTACTTC
TRBJ1-2 15 TRBV5-4 - TRBD1 CASSLGLGQGEGYTF TGTGCCAGCAGCTTGGGACTAGGACAGGGGGAGGGCTACACCTTC
TRBJ2-2 15 TRBV7-9 - - CASSAWGEITGELFF TGTGCCAGCAGCGCGTGGGGGGAGATCACCGGGGAGCTGTTTTTT
TRBJ2-7 11 TRBV29-1 - - CSVEVDYEQYF TGCAGCGTTGAAGTCGACTACGAGCAGTACTTC
TRBJ2-5 11 TRBV13 - - CASSLDETQYF TGTGCCAGCAGCTTAGATGAGACCCAGTACTTC
TRBJ1-5 17 TRBV27 - - CASSPLGAMGSNQPQHF TGTGCCAGCAGCCCCCTAGGGGCGATGGGGAGCAATCAGCCCCAGCATTTT
TRBJ2-5 16 TRBV27 - TRBD1 CASSLGSPGTGETQYF TGTGCCAGCAGCCTAGGCAGCCCGGGGACAGGGGAGACCCAGTACTTC
TRBJ1-4 16 TRBV28 - - CASSPKGGTTNEKLFF TGTGCCAGCAGTCCTAAGGGGGGAACTACTAATGAAAAACTGTTTTTT
TRBJ2-4 13 TRBV5-6 few - CASSWGDRNIQYF TGTGCCAGCAGCTGGGGTGATCGGAACATTCAGTACTTC
TRBJ2-7 13 TRBV27 once - CASSFSYFYEQYF TGTGCCAGCAGTTTCAGCTATTTCTACGAGCAGTACTTC
TRBJ2-7 11 TRBV27 - TRBD1 CASSLQGQEYF TGTGCCAGCAGTCTACAGGGGCAGGAGTACTTC
TRBJ1-1 13 TRBV11-2 few - CASSLTGNTEAFF TGTGCCAGCAGCTTGACAGGGAACACTGAAGCTTTCTTT
TRBJ2-1 13 TRBV28 once - CASSPLGANEQFF TGTGCCAGCAGCCCTCTGGGGGCCAATGAGCAGTTCTTC
TRBJ2-7 12 TRBV27 - TRBD1 CASSTGGSEQYF TGTGCCAGCAGTACAGGGGGCAGCGAGCAGTACTTC
TRBJ2-5 16 TRBV19 once - CASSINRVWAQETQYF TGTGCCAGTAGTATTAACAGGGTTTGGGCGCAAGAGACCCAGTACTTC
TRBJ2-5 17 TRBV7-6 - - CASSLELPSRAQETQYF TGTGCCAGCAGCTTAGAGCTACCCTCCCGGGCTCAAGAGACCCAGTACTTC
TRBJ2-7 14 TRBV7-9 - - CASSLDTRIYEQYF TGTGCCAGCAGCTTAGATACCAGAATCTACGAGCAGTACTTC
TRBJ2-3 16 TRBV27 - TRBD2 CASSPTSGSGTDTQYF TGTGCCAGCAGCCCGACTAGCGGGAGTGGCACAGATACGCAGTATTTT
TRBJ1-4 15 TRBV27 - TRBD1 CASSFGTGGNEKLFF TGTGCCAGCAGTTTTGGGACAGGGGGTAATGAAAAACTGTTTTTT
TRBJ1-5 15 TRBV6-1 once - CASSTEQRINQPQHF TGTGCCAGCAGTACGGAACAACGGATAAATCAGCCCCAGCATTTT
TRBJ2-7 17 TRBV9 once TRBD1 CASSVKPGQGKRDEQYF TGTGCCAGCAGCGTAAAACCGGGACAGGGAAAGAGAGACGAGCAGTACTTC
TRBJ2-7 16 TRBV5-1 - - CASSHHPGTPDYEQYF TGCGCCAGCAGCCATCACCCCGGGACACCGGACTACGAGCAGTACTTC
TRBJ1-1 14 TRBV28 - - CASSLYGERTEAFF TGTGCCAGCAGTTTATACGGGGAGCGCACTGAAGCTTTCTTT
TRBJ2-7 15 TRBV28 - - CASTDPGTVAYEQYF TGTGCCAGCACCGACCCTGGGACGGTGGCCTACGAGCAGTACTTC
TRBJ2-1 14 TRBV27 - - CASSLRGPHNEQFF TGTGCCAGCAGTTTACGGGGGCCTCACAATGAGCAGTTCTTC
TRBJ2-3 16 TRBV6-1 - - CASSEAEGTEQDTQYF TGTGCCAGCAGTGAAGCGGAGGGAACAGAACAGGATACGCAGTATTTT
TRBJ2-7 14 TRBV11-3 once TRBD1 CASSSRTGGNEQYF TGTGCCAGCAGCTCGCGGACAGGGGGCAACGAGCAGTACTTC
TRBJ2-1 17 TRBV19 - TRBD2 CASSIGVAGEYDNEQFF TGTGCCAGTAGTATTGGGGTAGCGGGAGAGTACGACAATGAGCAGTTCTTC
TRBJ2-7 13 TRBV4-1 - - CASSQGRDEEQYF TGCGCCAGCAGCCAAGGGAGGGATGAGGAGCAGTACTTC
TRBJ2-5 13 TRBV11-1 - - CASSLGVTGTQYF TGTGCCAGCAGCTTGGGCGTAACCGGGACCCAGTACTTC
TRBJ2-7 14 TRBV5-1 few TRBD1 CASSSRQGDYEQYF TGCGCCAGCAGCTCTCGTCAGGGGGACTACGAGCAGTACTTC
TRBJ2-7 16 TRBV28 - - CASSFSFGTASYEQYF TGTGCCAGCAGTTTCTCCTTCGGGACGGCGAGCTACGAGCAGTACTTC
TRBJ2-5 17 TRBV15 - TRBD2 CATSRDLGGAYQETQYF TGTGCCACCAGCAGAGATTTGGGAGGGGCCTACCAAGAGACCCAGTACTTC
TRBJ2-7 15 TRBV6-5 - TRBD1 CASSYAAQGSYEQYF TGTGCCAGCAGTTACGCAGCACAGGGGTCCTACGAGCAGTACTTC
TRBJ2-7 13 TRBV5-4 - - CASSIGPTYEQYF TGTGCCAGCAGCATCGGACCTACCTACGAGCAGTACTTC